This TCR beta chain appears in the sequencing data of a study of T-cell memory formation after mild COVID-19. Study overall: TCR clusters mostly belonged to single donors.

Study-wide points: What remained unconfirmed was the SARS-CoV-2 specificity of second-wave clones peaking on day 37. Memory sampled before infection contained some responding clones, suggesting cross-reactive memory joined. Researchers report contracting CD4+ clones mostly in CM and EM, with CD8+ clones in EMRA.

Only a few counts were recorded for this clonotype. Its target is not known. The CDR3 loop spans 16 amino acids. V lost 1 base and J lost 1, with 11 bases in between. TCRdb called the 5' RACE reads again in MiXCR, with one record for every CDR3 protein. The repertoire holds 350,000 to 450,000 distinct CDR3 sequences, with approximately 15% as singletons. This TCR was recovered from a man aged 18 to 30 who had mild COVID-19 (a few samples of this study predate the infection). Cell type and time point are not known. Sequenced material: PBMCs or a T cell subset sorted from them (not recorded which). The rearrangement links TRBV12-3 or TRBV12-4 to TRBJ2-4, with D tentatively TRBD2 (6 bases). This chain's CDR3 is CASSLEGGVAKNIQYF. Here the CDR3 DNA reads TGTGCCAGCAGTTTAGAGGGCGGGGTCGCCAAAAACATTCAGTACTTC.